The entry below describes one T cell receptor beta chain. The sample comes from a study of blood T cell repertoires in COVID-19. In the study overall: From the United States, Italy and Spain came samples of acute and convalescent COVID-19.

Clinical history reported by participants formed the basis on which cohorts were assigned. Either two negative PCRs, clearance, or symptom resolution qualified Cohort 3 donors as recovered. The trim removed 4 bases at V and 4 bases at J, leaving 5 bases unmatched. Germline V gene lookup returns CDR1 MNHEY and CDR2 SVGAGI. The CDR3 loop spans 15 amino acids. Study processing details: From reference gene primer amplification, estimates of nucleated cell counts were derived. Profiled with immunoSEQ multiplex PCR; TCRdb holds only in-frame clones, not every one. V and J calls and clone size are as listed in that table; D and trimming were resolved from the DNA. The sample holds 150,000 to 200,000 clones, approximately 80% seen once.

Sequenced material: PBMCs or T cells enriched from blood (not recorded which). The receptor was derived from a woman aged 55-69 years who had recovered from COVID-19. The chain carries TRBV6-5 and TRBJ2-1; 9 bases match TRBD1. CDR3 nucleotides: TGTGCCAGCAGTTCACAGGGGGCGGGTTACAATGAGCAGTTCTTC. Encoded protein: CASSSQGAGYNEQFF.